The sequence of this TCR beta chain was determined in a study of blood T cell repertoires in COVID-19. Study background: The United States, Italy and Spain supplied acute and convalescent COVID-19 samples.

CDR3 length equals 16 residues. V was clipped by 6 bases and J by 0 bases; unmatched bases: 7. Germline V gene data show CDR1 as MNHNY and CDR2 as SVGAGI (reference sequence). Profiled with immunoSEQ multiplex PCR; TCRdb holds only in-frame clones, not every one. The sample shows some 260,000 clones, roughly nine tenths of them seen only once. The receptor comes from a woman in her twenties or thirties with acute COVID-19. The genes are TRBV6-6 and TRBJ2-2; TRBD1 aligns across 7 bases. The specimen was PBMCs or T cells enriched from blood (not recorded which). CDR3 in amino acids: CASSLTGKANTGELFF. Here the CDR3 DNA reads TGTGCCAGCAGCTTGACAGGGAAGGCGAACACCGGGGAGCTGTTTTTT.